This T cell receptor beta chain is drawn from a study of human T cells and chemical hapten exposure. Time point given: patch test 1, 2 weeks after DPC sensitization. Treatment reported: therapeutic diphenylcyclopropenone sensitization with weekly scalp DPC. Before extraction, the whole blood was not fractionated, and total RNA was taken from it. This clonotype has a handful of counts. A single record per CDR3 protein comes from TCRdb applying MiXCR to the RACE reads. The data contain under 60,000 distinct CDR3 sequences, approximately 11% of them singletons. Sequencing was performed on whole blood, taken in connection with sensitization to the hapten diphenylcyclopropenone (DPC). The sequence was collected from a woman in her thirties or forties with alopecia areata. Some clones in this sample may be carry-over from other donors' samples.

CDR3: CASSFGQAYYNEQFF. The CDR3 region has the DNA TGTGCCAGCAGTTTCGGGCAGGCCTACTACAATGAGCAGTTCTTC. This chain connects TRBV6-2 or TRBV6-3 to TRBJ2-1; D is uncertain. From germline, CDR1 is MNHEY and CDR2 SVGEGT. V was clipped by 4 bases and J by 3 bases, with 13 bases between them. The CDR3 loop spans 15 amino acids.